The following is a T cell receptor beta chain sequence with its context. The antigen remains unidentified. This sample is part of a study of T cell responses to AZD1222 COVID-19 vaccine. Study-level information: Second-dose groups at about 4 or about 12 weeks were pooled. Study-wide findings and caveats: The study found vaccine-associated CD4 TCRs spanning spike, dominant at 160-218 and 743-854. Seropositivity was recorded at baseline in only a handful of AZD1222 recipients. Donors were largely white British and mainly female; clonal diversity was possibly underestimated.

Repertoires were generated with immunoSEQ multiplex PCR, while TCRdb's copy carries only in-frame clones and drops some. The sample holds 200,000 or so clones, around 92% seen once. The CDR3 is 14 amino acids. V lost 0 bases and J lost 8, with 14 bases in between. The germline gives CDR1 SGDLS, CDR2 YYNGEE. Sequences were derived from peripheral blood, sampled on day 0 of AZD1222 vaccination. The J gene is TRBJ1-2, the V gene TRBV9, with a weak D call TRBD1 (5 bases). The TCR originated in an adult in good health. The CDR3: CASSVEGARGGYTF. CDR3 coding DNA: TGTGCCAGCAGCGTAGAGGGTGCCCGGGGGGGCTACACCTTC.